One sample yielded the 15 T cell receptor beta chains listed below, sequenced in a study of cytotoxic CD8 clonotypes in ibrutinib-treated CLL. Only in-frame clones appear in the TCRdb table, and some are missing; sequencing was by immunoSEQ multiplex PCR. The data show about 300,000 clones, 67% seen once. This specimen was PBMCs, taken after 36 months of ibrutinib treatment. Receptor source: a human donor with chronic lymphocytic leukemia.

This chain joins TRBV25-1 and TRBJ2-5; no clear D gene. This CDR3 comprises 15 residues. CDR1 and CDR2 (germline): MGHDK, SYGVNS. V lost 5 bases, J lost 1 base, and 14 bases lay in between. The CDR3 sequence is CASSNPGQTQETQYF. The DNA of the CDR3 is TGTGCCAGCAGTAACCCTGGGCAAACCCAAGAGACCCAGTACTTC.

This chain uses TRBV7-9 with TRBJ2-7; D unclear. This CDR3 is 12 amino acids long. Germline V gives CDR1 SEHNR, CDR2 FQNEAQ (reference sequence). V gave up 3 bases and J gave up 2 bases, with 5 bases separating them. DNA of the CDR3: TGTGCCAGCAGCTTTCGCCCCTACGAGCAGTACTTC. This codes for CASSFRPYEQYF.

The rearrangement uses TRBV7-2 and TRBJ2-7, with D possibly TRBD1 on 5 matching bases. The germline V gene encodes CDR1 SGHTA and CDR2 FQGNSA. The CDR3 loop spans 13 amino acids. Trimming pared 4 bases from V and 3 bases from J, leaving 10 bases between. CDR3 sequence (DNA): TGTGCCAGCAGCTCCAGGGATCTCTACGAGCAGTACTTC. Its translation: CASSSRDLYEQYF.

The gene calls are TRBV19 and TRBJ2-3; tentatively, D is TRBD1 (7 bases). Germline CDR1 is LNHDA and CDR2 is SQIVND (reference sequence). Trimming stripped 10 bases from V and 2 bases from J, with 13 bases between. This CDR3 region has 13 residues. The CDR3 loop is CATGDRDTDTQYF. In DNA, the CDR3 is TGTGCCACGGGGGACAGAGACACAGATACGCAGTATTTT.

The chain recombines TRBV15 with TRBJ1-4, with D uncertain. This CDR3 contains 13 residues. V gave up 1 base and J gave up 7 bases, with 7 bases separating them. Germline values: CDR1 LNHNV, CDR2 YYDKDF (reference sequence). DNA for the CDR3: TGTGCCACCAGCAGAGGCCCAGTTGAAAAACTGTTTTTT. The encoded protein is CATSRGPVEKLFF.

CDR3 sequence: CASSPWDSLAKNIQYF. The CDR3 region has the DNA TGCGCCAGCAGCCCTTGGGACAGTCTAGCCAAAAACATTCAGTACTTC. The genes are TRBV5-1 and TRBJ2-4, with 7 nucleotides matching TRBD1. From germline, CDR1 is SGHRS and CDR2 YFSETQ. V dropped 4 bases and J dropped 0; count of bases not matched to a gene: 7. CDR3 size: 16 residues. The variable domain in full, completed from reference TRBV5-1 and TRBJ2-4, reads KAGVTQTPRYLIKTRGQQVTLSCSPISGHRSVSWYQQTPGQGLQFLFEYFSETQRNKGNFPGRFSGRQFSNSRSEMNVSTLELGDSALYLCASSPWDSLAKNIQYFGAGTRLSVL.

This clone was seen more than once but under ten times. In nucleotides, the CDR3 is TGCGCCAGCAGCCAAGTGTACCCGACGCGAGAGACCCAGTACTTC. Its translation: CASSQVYPTRETQYF. The genes are TRBV4-1 and TRBJ2-5; D is unclear. CDR3 length equals 15 residues. V shed 1 base and J shed 4 bases, with 13 bases lying between them. Germline-derived CDR1 and CDR2 are MGHRA and YSYEKL.

This clone appeared a few times. The rearrangement joins TRBV2 to TRBJ2-2; tentative D call: TRBD1 (6 bases). With 8 bases removed from V and 5 bases from J, the gap between germline ends came to 18 bases. The CDR3 is 15 amino acids. Germline-derived CDR1 and CDR2 are SNHLY and FYNNEI. CDR3 sequence reads: CASWAGQTRTGELFF. Here the CDR3 DNA reads TGTGCCAGCTGGGCCGGACAGACCCGTACCGGGGAGCTGTTTTTT.

Details on this clone: Distinct nucleotide sequences in the sample also encode this CDR3. The chain recombines TRBV6-6 with TRBJ2-5; the D is unclear. This CDR3 is built from 11 residues. The germline CDR1 and CDR2 sequences are MNHNY and SVGAGI (reference sequence). The V end was cut by 2 bases, the J end by 5 bases, with 3 bases between. CDR3 amino acids: CASSYGETQYF. CDR3 DNA sequence: TGTGCCAGCAGTTACGGTGAGACCCAGTACTTC.

This chain links TRBV2 with TRBJ2-3, with D unresolved. Germline V gene lookup returns CDR1 SNHLY and CDR2 FYNNEI. This CDR3 comprises 14 residues. The V gene lost 1 base and the J gene lost 2 bases, with 7 bases spanning the gap. Here the CDR3 reads CASSEVRNTDTQYF. CDR3 in DNA: TGTGCCAGCAGTGAAGTGCGGAACACAGATACGCAGTATTTT.

This chain links TRBV15 with TRBJ2-5; the D call may be TRBD1 or TRBD2 (6 bases each). Per the germline V gene, CDR1 is LNHNV and CDR2 is YYDKDF (reference sequence). The CDR3 is made up of 17 amino acids. Trimming removed 3 bases from V and 5 bases from J, with 22 bases in between. This chain's CDR3 is CATSRRGGQGTPETQYF. The CDR3 coding sequence is TGTGCCACCAGCAGGCGAGGGGGGCAGGGAACCCCTGAGACCCAGTACTTC.

The rearrangement uses TRBV29-1 and TRBJ2-7, with TRBD2 matching 10 bases. With 3 bases clipped from V and 3 bases from J, the junction kept 14 bases outside the gene matches. Per germline, CDR1 SQVTM and CDR2 ANQGSEA. The CDR3 covers 17 residues. Here the CDR3 DNA reads TGCAGCGTTGAGGGGGTCGCCTTAGCGGGAGGATACTACGAGCAGTACTTC. As protein: CSVEGVALAGGYYEQYF.

The chain links TRBV7-2 to TRBJ2-5; D gene unclear. This CDR3 comprises 12 residues. Germline V gene lookup returns CDR1 SGHTA and CDR2 FQGNSA. Between the trimmed V and J ends, which lost 2 bases and 5 bases, there was a span of 6 bases. The CDR3 DNA sequence: TGTGCCAGCAGCTTAACCTGGGAGACCCAGTACTTC. Translated: CASSLTWETQYF.

This chain uses TRBV2 with TRBJ2-7; TRBD1 or TRBD2 may be the D gene (5 bases each). The CDR3 consists of 13 residues. Germline V gives CDR1 SNHLY, CDR2 FYNNEI. V was shortened by 8 bases and J by 6 bases, with 17 bases between the two germline ends. The CDR3 spells CASAGPLGREQYF. The CDR3 nucleotides read TGTGCCAGCGCCGGACCCCTGGGACGCGAGCAGTACTTC.

The chain combines TRBV15 with TRBJ2-7, with D unclear. CDR3 length: 12 amino acids. Deletions cut 3 bases from V and 6 bases from J, with 9 bases between. The germline gives CDR1 LNHNV, CDR2 YYDKDF (reference sequence). CDR3 residues: CATSRTLGEQYF. DNA for the CDR3: TGTGCCACCAGCAGGACCCTGGGCGAGCAGTACTTC. Based on the CDR3 plus reference TRBV15 and TRBJ2-7, the full variable domain is DAMVIQNPRYQVTQFGKPVTLSCSQTLNHNVMYWYQQKSSQAPKLLFHYYDKDFNNEADTPDNFQSRRPNTSFCFLDIRSPGLGDTAMYLCATSRTLGEQYFGPGTRLTVT.